A single TCR beta chain is shown here with its context. It has no known antigen specificity. Qualities for individual bases were not recorded, and no much larger clone is one base off. After removal of 4 bases from V and 2 bases from J, the junction retains 2 bases not matched to a gene. CDR1 MNHEY and CDR2 SVGAGI are derived from the germline V gene. The CDR3 starts with the cysteine, ends with the phenylalanine, and has 15 residues. Only CDR3 DNA remains: 45 bases, in frame from the first base. TCRbeta CDR3 regions were amplified from genomic DNA using the immunoSEQ Assay, a bias-controlled multiplex PCR. On the authors' methods: Nucleated cell counts per sample were estimated from amplification of reference gene primers within the assay. Sequence reads were collapsed and filtered to measure the absolute abundance of every unique TCRbeta CDR3 rearrangement. For each sample, productive Simpson clonality was calculated as the square root of Simpson's diversity index across productive rearrangements. Imported from immuneACCESS, the table was reduced by TCRdb to in-frame sequences with V and J called. These copies leave out some clones; in studies compared against another copy, an unresolved V gene accounts for under half, and the cause of the remainder is not known. The DNA gave D and trimming, while V, J and clone size come from that table. Recorded for this sample are 340,000 or so clones; 80% to 90% of them occurred a single time. Jointly, the top ten make up about 4.2% of the sample.

The sample originates from a study of blood T cell repertoires in COVID-19 (dated by TCRdb to about 2020). With regard to the full study: Collaborator samples came from the United States, Italy and Spain and covered acute and convalescent phases of COVID-19. The prospective study material was composed of cDNA or gDNA derived from T cells, B-cell-depleted T cells, or PBMCs. The dataset comprised deeply sampled blood TCRbeta repertoires from subjects exposed to, actively infected with, or recovered from COVID-19. The repertoires were made available in a free public database intended to serve as a resource for research on the immune response to SARS-CoV-2. The samples were drawn from two sources: the first 160 participants of the ongoing ImmuneRACE study, and 1,000 to 1,500 subjects contributed by 6 global collaborators. The sample metadata nearly always contained a de-identified subject ID, COVID-19 status, age in years and sex. Where available, HLA class I and class II types were obtained from metadata supplied by the sample provider rather than from assay-based typing. Broader findings and caveats from the paper: How much clinical and demographic metadata was included differed by source and by participant, and the metadata was provided uncurated.

In the prospective study, participants were roughly 18 to 100 years old, resided in about two dozen geographic areas of the United States, and were enrolled through a virtual design. In the prospective study, cohorts were assigned on the basis of participant-reported clinical history obtained from a screening survey and a study questionnaire. Mobile phlebotomists in the prospective study collected whole blood, serum and a nasopharyngeal or oropharyngeal swab from every participant. Over a roughly two-month period, participants in the prospective study had the option of providing additional blood draws and questionnaires. Prospective study blood samples were shipped either frozen or at room temperature before DNA extraction.

The chain couples TRBV6-5 to TRBJ2-1; 10 of the junction bases match TRBD2. Sequenced: PBMCs or T cells enriched from blood (not recorded which). The sequence came from a woman aged 40 to 50 with acute COVID-19. At the DNA level, the sequence is TGTGCCAGCAGTTTAGCGGGAGGTGCCTACAATGAGCAGTTCTTC. Its coded protein is CASSLAGGAYNEQFF.